Following are 22 T cell receptor beta chains from one sample sequenced in a study of human versus mouse CDR3 diversity and MHC coevolution. Only in-frame clones appear in the TCRdb table, and some are missing; sequencing was by immunoSEQ multiplex PCR. The repertoire holds about 83,000 clones, with about 90% as singletons. Sequencing input: naive CD4+ T cells from blood. Sample subset: CD45RO-negative CD62L-positive naive CD4 T cells. These receptors were collected from a person aged 30 to 69 in good health.

The V gene is TRBV5-6, the J gene TRBJ2-5; TRBD1 matches at 9 bases. Germline assignment: CDR1 SGHDT and CDR2 YYEEEE. J gave up 2 bases and V 5 bases, and 10 bases lay outside the gene matches. The length of the CDR3 is 16 residues. CDR3 in amino acids: CASRMTGGLAQETQYF. The CDR3 DNA follows: TGTGCCAGCAGGATGACAGGGGGTTTAGCACAAGAGACCCAGTACTTC. The variable domain in full, completed from reference TRBV5-6 and TRBJ2-5, reads DAGVTQSPTHLIKTRGQQVTLRCSPKSGHDTVSWYQQALGQGPQFIFQYYEEEERQRGNFPDRFSGHQFPNYSSELNVNALLLGDSALYLCASRMTGGLAQETQYFGPGTRLLVL.

This clone appeared once. The J gene is TRBJ1-1, the V gene TRBV6-5, with 7 bases that match TRBD1. The CDR3 length is 15 residues. V lost 2 bases to trimming and J lost 4 bases; unmatched junction nucleotides: 7. Germline V CDR1 and CDR2: MNHEY, SVGAGI. Here the CDR3 DNA reads TGTGCCAGCAGTTACCAATTACAGGGGTCCACTGAAGCTTTCTTT. Translating it yields CASSYQLQGSTEAFF.

The sample holds one count of this clone. The rearrangement uses TRBV30 and TRBJ1-2; no firm D call. V gave up 8 bases and J gave up 5 bases, with 9 bases separating them. The CDR3 sequence is 10 residues long. Germline values: CDR1 GTSNPN, CDR2 SVGIG (reference sequence). The CDR3 is CAGHSYGYTF. The CDR3 DNA is TGTGCCGGTCACAGTTATGGCTACACCTTC.

The J gene is TRBJ2-7, the V gene TRBV7-9, with TRBD2 matching 10 bases. The trim removed 1 base at V and 4 bases at J, leaving 13 bases unmatched. This CDR3 region has 18 residues. Germline CDR1 is SEHNR and CDR2 is FQNEAQ (reference sequence). CDR3 bases: TGTGCCAGCAGCTTAGAATCAGGGCCTAGCGGGAGAGGATACGAGCAGTACTTC. It specifies CASSLESGPSGRGYEQYF.

This chain uses TRBV28 with TRBJ2-1; 12 bases map to TRBD2. The CDR3 sequence is 15 residues long. The V and J ends lost 5 bases and 7 bases, in that order; junction bases with no gene match: 6. The germline V gene has CDR1 MDHEN and CDR2 SYDVKM. CDR3 loop: CASSLLAGGTNEQFF. The CDR3 nucleotides read TGTGCCAGCAGTCTACTAGCGGGGGGCACGAATGAGCAGTTCTTC.

The J gene is TRBJ2-5, the V gene TRBV5-5; TRBD2 agrees at 13 bases. The last part of the DNA fits TRBJ2-7 better; the J call may be wrong. This CDR3 region has 15 residues. Germline V gene lookup returns CDR1 SGHKS and CDR2 YYEKEE (reference sequence). The CDR3 protein is CASSSRTSGGSEQYF. CDR3 nucleotides: TGTGCCAGCAGCTCACGGACTAGCGGGGGCAGCGAGCAGTACTTC.

The rearrangement joins TRBV25-1 to TRBJ2-5; 9 bases align to TRBD2. V trimming: 6 bases; J trimming: 5 bases; junction bases outside the gene matches: 10. Germline V gene data show CDR1 as MGHDK and CDR2 as SYGVNS. The CDR3 has 15 residues. The CDR3 DNA reads as TGTGCCAGCAGCCCAACGGCGGGAGGGCGTGAGACCCAGTACTTC. The encoded protein is CASSPTAGGRETQYF.

The chain recombines TRBV7-9 with TRBJ1-1; D unclear. The germline V gene has CDR1 SEHNR and CDR2 FQNEAQ (reference sequence). The germline V and J ends were trimmed by 5 bases and 5 bases, with 9 bases remaining between them. The CDR3 is made up of 12 amino acids. CDR3 in amino acids: CASSPVGTEAFF. CDR3 nucleotide sequence: TGTGCCAGCAGCCCGGTCGGGACTGAAGCTTTCTTT.

The chain employs TRBV10-3 and TRBJ2-3; D ambiguous. The CDR3 is 12 amino acids. Germline V CDR1 and CDR2: ENHRY, SYGVKD. V was clipped by 2 bases and J by 4 bases, with 4 bases between them. The CDR3 here is CAISEEADTQYF. The CDR3 bases are TGTGCCATCAGTGAGGAGGCAGATACGCAGTATTTT.

This clone was found once. The J gene is TRBJ1-1, the V gene TRBV30; D gene uncertain. Trimming shortened V by 4 bases and J by 4 bases, and 10 bases separated the two germline ends. Germline CDR1 reads GTSNPN; CDR2 reads SVGIG (reference sequence). CDR3 length: 12 amino acids. DNA of the CDR3: TGTGCCTGGACCCAGGTCGGCACTGAAGCTTTCTTT. As protein: CAWTQVGTEAFF.

The chain joins TRBV30 to TRBJ2-2; D unclear. CDR1 and CDR2 from the germline V gene are GTSNPN and SVGIG (reference sequence). Trimming pared 7 bases from V and 6 bases from J, leaving 12 bases between. This CDR3 is 12 amino acids long. CDR3 nucleotides: TGTGCCTCCACACTAATGCCCGGGGAGCTGTTTTTT. Its translation: CASTLMPGELFF.

The gene calls are TRBV2 and TRBJ1-2, with 8 nucleotides matching TRBD1. V lost 8 bases, J lost 4 bases, and 6 bases stayed unmatched. The CDR3 totals 13 residues. From germline, CDR1 is SNHLY and CDR2 FYNNEI. CDR3 sequence: CASGGQASYGYTF. The CDR3 nucleotides read TGTGCCAGCGGGGGACAGGCGTCCTATGGCTACACCTTC.

The rearrangement uses TRBV7-9 and TRBJ2-5, with 8 bases fitting TRBD1. The V segment lost 4 bases and the J segment 1 base; nucleotides outside the gene matches: 5. CDR1 is SEHNR and CDR2 is FQNEAQ in the germline V gene (reference sequence). This CDR3 has 15 residues. Here the CDR3 DNA reads TGTGCCAGCAGCTATCAGGGGGCCGGCCAAGAGACCCAGTACTTC. It translates to CASSYQGAGQETQYF.

The rearrangement uses TRBV19 and TRBJ1-5; no definite D call. The CDR3 sequence is 13 residues long. V lost 6 bases, J lost 6 bases, and 12 bases lay in between. Germline V gene data show CDR1 as LNHDA and CDR2 as SQIVND (reference sequence). DNA of the CDR3: TGTGCCAGTAGACTACAAACATCTCAGCCCCAGCATTTT. Its translation is CASRLQTSQPQHF.

This chain connects TRBV30 to TRBJ2-1; 8 bases are a match to TRBD2. Germline V CDR1 and CDR2: GTSNPN, SVGIG (reference sequence). The junction had 11 bases not matched to a gene; V was cut back by 3 bases and J by 7 bases. There are 15 residues in the CDR3. The CDR3 loop is CAWSHGRGGNNEQFF. CDR3 DNA: TGTGCCTGGAGCCACGGGAGGGGGGGAAATAATGAGCAGTTCTTC. Complete variable domain (other parts from reference TRBV30 and TRBJ2-1): SQTIHQWPATLVQPVGSPLSLECTVEGTSNPNLYWYRQAAGRGLQLLFYSVGIGQISSEVPQNLSASRPQDRQFILSSKKLLLSDSGFYLCAWSHGRGGNNEQFFGPGTRLTVL.

The genes are TRBV19 and TRBJ1-2; 8 bases line up with TRBD1. The CDR3 has 15 amino acids. The trim removed 1 base at V and 6 bases at J, leaving 7 bases unmatched. CDR1 is LNHDA, CDR2 SQIVND, per germline (reference sequence). The CDR3 DNA follows: TGTGCCAGTAGTATAGGTGGACAGGGTCAAGATGGCTACACCTTC. This gives the protein CASSIGGQGQDGYTF.

The rearrangement uses TRBV28 and TRBJ1-3; 8 nucleotides align to TRBD1. Germline values: CDR1 MDHEN, CDR2 SYDVKM. V trimming: 5 bases; J trimming: 3 bases; junction bases outside the gene matches: 3. The CDR3 has 14 amino acids. CDR3 sequence: CASSLTGGGNTIYF. CDR3 in DNA: TGTGCCAGCAGTCTCACAGGGGGTGGAAACACCATATATTTT.

V is TRBV6-1 and J is TRBJ2-3, with TRBD2 as a possible D gene (6 bases). Trimming removed 2 bases from V and 5 bases from J, with 14 bases in between. This CDR3 comprises 15 residues. In germline, CDR1 is MNHNS, CDR2 SASEGT. The CDR3 sequence is CASSEWRDRRDTQYF. The DNA for the CDR3 is TGTGCCAGCAGTGAATGGAGGGATCGCAGAGATACGCAGTATTTT.

The gene calls are TRBV6-5 and TRBJ1-1; the match to TRBD1 covers 8 bases. CDR1 is MNHEY and CDR2 is SVGAGI in the germline V gene. CDR3 length: 12 residues. J gave up 9 bases and V 5 bases, and 5 bases lay outside the gene matches. DNA for the CDR3: TGTGCCAGCAGTGCCCAGGGGGCGAAAGCTTTCTTT. Translated, it gives CASSAQGAKAFF.

The chain is built from TRBV4-1 and TRBJ2-1, with D uncertain. Trimming removed 4 bases from V and 5 bases from J, with 18 bases in between. Germline loops: CDR1 MGHRA, CDR2 YSYEKL. The CDR3 has 16 amino acids. The CDR3 sequence is CASSRTRLGTNNEQFF. CDR3 DNA: TGCGCCAGCAGCCGTACCCGGCTAGGAACCAACAATGAGCAGTTCTTC.

The V and J genes are TRBV11-2 and TRBJ2-5; the match to TRBD1 covers 7 bases. The CDR3 covers 15 residues. V trimming: 5 bases; J trimming: 5 bases; junction bases outside the gene matches: 11. Germline V lookup: CDR1 SGHAT, CDR2 FQNNGV. Here the CDR3 DNA reads TGTGCCAGCAGCACCCCGACAGGGACGACGGAGACCCAGTACTTC. Its translation: CASSTPTGTTETQYF. The variable domain in full, with the rest retrieved from reference TRBV11-2 and TRBJ2-5, is EAGVAQSPRYKIIEKRQSVAFWCNPISGHATLYWYQQILGQGPKLLIQFQNNGVVDDSQLPKDRFSAERLKGVDSTLKIQPAKLEDSAVYLCASSTPTGTTETQYFGPGTRLLVL.

V usage is TRBV5-1 and J usage is TRBJ1-3; D is undetermined. Germline lookup yields CDR1 SGHRS and CDR2 YFSETQ. Deletions cut 3 bases from V and 0 bases from J, with 7 bases between. The CDR3 spans 14 residues. This CDR3 reads CASSSGSSGNTIYF. CDR3 coding DNA: TGCGCCAGCAGCTCGGGGAGCTCTGGAAACACCATATATTTT.